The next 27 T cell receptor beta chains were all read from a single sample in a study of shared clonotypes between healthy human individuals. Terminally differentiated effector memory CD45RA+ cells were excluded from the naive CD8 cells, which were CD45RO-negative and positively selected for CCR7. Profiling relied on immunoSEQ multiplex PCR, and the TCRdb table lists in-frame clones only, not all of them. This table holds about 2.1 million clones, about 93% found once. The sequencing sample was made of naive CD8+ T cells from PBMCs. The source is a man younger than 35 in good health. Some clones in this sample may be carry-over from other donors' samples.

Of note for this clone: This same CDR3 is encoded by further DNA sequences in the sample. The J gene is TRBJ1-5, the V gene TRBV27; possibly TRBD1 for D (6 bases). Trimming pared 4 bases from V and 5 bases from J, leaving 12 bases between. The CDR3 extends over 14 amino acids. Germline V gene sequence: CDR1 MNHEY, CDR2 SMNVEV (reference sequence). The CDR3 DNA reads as TGTGCCAGCAGTTACAGGGCGGGAGATCAGCCCCAGCATTTT. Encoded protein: CASSYRAGDQPQHF.

CDR3 region: CASSAGIYGAGTQETQYF. DNA of the CDR3: TGTGCCAGCAGCGCGGGTATCTACGGGGCAGGGACACAAGAGACCCAGTACTTC. This chain uses TRBV11-2 with TRBJ2-5, with D perhaps matching TRBD1 (6 bases). V was pared by 5 bases and J by 2 bases, with 24 bases between. The CDR3 runs 18 residues. Germline V lookup: CDR1 SGHAT, CDR2 FQNNGV.

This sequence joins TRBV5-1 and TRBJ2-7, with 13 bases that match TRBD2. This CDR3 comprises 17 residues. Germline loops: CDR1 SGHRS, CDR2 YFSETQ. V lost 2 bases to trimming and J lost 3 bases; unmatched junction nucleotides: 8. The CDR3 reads CASSFELAGGGFYEQYF. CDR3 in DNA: TGCGCCAGCAGCTTCGAACTAGCGGGAGGGGGATTCTACGAGCAGTACTTC. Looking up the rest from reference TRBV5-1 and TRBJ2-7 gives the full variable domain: KAGVTQTPRYLIKTRGQQVTLSCSPISGHRSVSWYQQTPGQGLQFLFEYFSETQRNKGNFPGRFSGRQFSNSRSEMNVSTLELGDSALYLCASSFELAGGGFYEQYFGPGTRLTVT.

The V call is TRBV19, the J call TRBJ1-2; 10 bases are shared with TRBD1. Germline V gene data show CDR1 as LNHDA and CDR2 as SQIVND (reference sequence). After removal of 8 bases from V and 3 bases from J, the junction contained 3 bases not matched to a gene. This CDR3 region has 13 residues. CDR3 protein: CASWDRGDYGYTF. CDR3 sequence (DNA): TGTGCCAGTTGGGACAGGGGAGACTATGGCTACACCTTC.

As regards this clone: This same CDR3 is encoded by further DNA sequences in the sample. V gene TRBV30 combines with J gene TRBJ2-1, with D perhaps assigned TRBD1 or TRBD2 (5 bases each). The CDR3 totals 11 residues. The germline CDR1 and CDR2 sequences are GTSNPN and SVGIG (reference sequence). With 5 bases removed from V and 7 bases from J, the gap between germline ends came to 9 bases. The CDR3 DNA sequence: TGTGCCTGGTCCTGGGGGAATGAGCAGTTCTTC. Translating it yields CAWSWGNEQFF.

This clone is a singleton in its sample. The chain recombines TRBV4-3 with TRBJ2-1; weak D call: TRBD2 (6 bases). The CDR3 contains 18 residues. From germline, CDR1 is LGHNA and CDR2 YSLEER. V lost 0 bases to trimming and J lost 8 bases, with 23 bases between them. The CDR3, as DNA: TGCGCCAGCAGCCAAGATTATAATCAGGACTACGGTGGTTATGAGCAGTTCTTC. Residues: CASSQDYNQDYGGYEQFF.

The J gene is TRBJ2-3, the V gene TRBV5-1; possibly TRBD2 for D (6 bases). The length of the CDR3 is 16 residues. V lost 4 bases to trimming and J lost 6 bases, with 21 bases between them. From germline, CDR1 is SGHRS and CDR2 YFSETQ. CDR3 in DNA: TGCGCCAGCAGCCCGACTGACCGGGGGACGGTGGATACGCAGTATTTT. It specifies CASSPTDRGTVDTQYF.

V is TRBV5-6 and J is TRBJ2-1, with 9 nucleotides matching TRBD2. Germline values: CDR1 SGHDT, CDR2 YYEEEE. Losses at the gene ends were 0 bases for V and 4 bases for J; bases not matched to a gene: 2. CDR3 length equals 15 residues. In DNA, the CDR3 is TGTGCCAGCAGCTTGGGACTAGCGGCATACAATGAGCAGTTCTTC. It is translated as CASSLGLAAYNEQFF.

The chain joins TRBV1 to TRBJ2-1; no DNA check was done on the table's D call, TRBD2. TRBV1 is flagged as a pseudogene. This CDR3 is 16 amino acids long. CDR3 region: CTSSPTAERGYNEQFF. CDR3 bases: TGCACCAGCAGCCCTACGGCGGAGCGGGGCTACAATGAGCAGTTCTTC.

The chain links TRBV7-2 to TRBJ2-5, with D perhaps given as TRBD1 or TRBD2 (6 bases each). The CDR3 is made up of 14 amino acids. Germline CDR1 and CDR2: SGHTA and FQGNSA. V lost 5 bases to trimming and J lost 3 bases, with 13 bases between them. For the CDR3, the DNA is TGTGCCAGCAGCCGTTCGAGGGGGGAAGAGACCCAGTACTTC. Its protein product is CASSRSRGEETQYF.

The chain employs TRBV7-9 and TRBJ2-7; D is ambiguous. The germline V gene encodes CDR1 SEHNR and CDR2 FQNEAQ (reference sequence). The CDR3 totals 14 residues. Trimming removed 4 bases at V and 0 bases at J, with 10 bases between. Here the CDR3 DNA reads TGTGCCAGCAGCTCGGCAGATCCCTCCTACGAGCAGTACTTC. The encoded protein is CASSSADPSYEQYF.

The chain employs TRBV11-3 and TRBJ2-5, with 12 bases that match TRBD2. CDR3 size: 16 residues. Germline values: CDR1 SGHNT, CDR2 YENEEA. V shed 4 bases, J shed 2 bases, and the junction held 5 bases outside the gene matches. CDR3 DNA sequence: TGTGCCAGCAGCTCGCGGACTAGCGGGGTACAAGAGACCCAGTACTTC. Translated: CASSSRTSGVQETQYF.

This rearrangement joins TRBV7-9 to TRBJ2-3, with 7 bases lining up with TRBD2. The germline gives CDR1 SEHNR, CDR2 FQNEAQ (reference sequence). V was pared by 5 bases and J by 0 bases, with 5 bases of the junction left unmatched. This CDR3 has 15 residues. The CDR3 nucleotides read TGTGCCAGCAGCCCTAGCGGACTAAGCACAGATACGCAGTATTTT. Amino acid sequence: CASSPSGLSTDTQYF.

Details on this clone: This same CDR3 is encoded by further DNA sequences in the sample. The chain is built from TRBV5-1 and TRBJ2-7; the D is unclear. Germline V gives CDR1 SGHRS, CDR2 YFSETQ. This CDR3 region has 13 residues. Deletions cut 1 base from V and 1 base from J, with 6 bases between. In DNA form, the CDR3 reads TGCGCCAGCAGCTTGAGGCCTTCCTACGAGCAGTACTTC. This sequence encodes CASSLRPSYEQYF.

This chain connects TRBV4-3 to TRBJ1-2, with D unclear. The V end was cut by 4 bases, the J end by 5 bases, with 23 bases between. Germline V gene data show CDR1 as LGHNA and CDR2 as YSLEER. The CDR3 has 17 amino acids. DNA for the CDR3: TGCGCCAGCAGCCGTCTCTCCGGAGCCCCCGCCAATTATGGCTACACCTTC. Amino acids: CASSRLSGAPANYGYTF.

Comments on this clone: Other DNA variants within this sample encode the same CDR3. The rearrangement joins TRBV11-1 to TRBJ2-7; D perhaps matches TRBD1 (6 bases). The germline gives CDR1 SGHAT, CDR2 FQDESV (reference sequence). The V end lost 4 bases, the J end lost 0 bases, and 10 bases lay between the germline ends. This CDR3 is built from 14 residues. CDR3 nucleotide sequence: TGTGCCAGCAGCTCACGGGACACCTCCTACGAGCAGTACTTC. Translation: CASSSRDTSYEQYF.

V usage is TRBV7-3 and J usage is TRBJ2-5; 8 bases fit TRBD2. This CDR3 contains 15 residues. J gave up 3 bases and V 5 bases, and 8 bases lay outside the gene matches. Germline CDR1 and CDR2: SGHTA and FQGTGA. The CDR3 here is CASSPGTSREETQYF. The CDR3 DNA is TGTGCCAGCAGCCCCGGGACTAGTCGTGAAGAGACCCAGTACTTC.

CDR3 amino acids: CASRMGDYSYEQYF. Written as DNA, the CDR3 is TGTGCCAGCAGGATGGGGGACTACTCCTACGAGCAGTACTTC. The chain is built from TRBV28 and TRBJ2-7; TRBD2 aligns across 7 bases. Germline V gives CDR1 MDHEN, CDR2 SYDVKM. V was clipped by 6 bases and J by 0 bases; unmatched bases: 5. This CDR3 contains 14 residues. Filled out from reference TRBV28 and TRBJ2-7, the complete variable domain reads DVKVTQSSRYLVKRTGEKVFLECVQDMDHENMFWYRQDPGLGLRLIYFSYDVKMKEKGDIPEGYSVSREKKERFSLILESASTNQTSMYLCASRMGDYSYEQYFGPGTRLTVT.

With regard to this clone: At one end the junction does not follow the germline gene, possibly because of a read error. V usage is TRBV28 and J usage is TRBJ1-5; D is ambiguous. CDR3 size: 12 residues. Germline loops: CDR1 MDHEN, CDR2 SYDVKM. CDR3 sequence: CATLLGNHPQHF. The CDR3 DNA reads TGTGCCACCCTCCTGGGGAATCATCCCCAGCATTTT. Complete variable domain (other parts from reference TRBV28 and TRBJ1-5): DVKVTQSSRYLVKRTGEKVFLECVQDMDHENMFWYRQDPGLGLRLIYFSYDVKMKEKGDIPEGYSVSREKKERFSLILESASTNQTSMYLCATLLGNHPQHFGDGTRLSIL.

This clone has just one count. The CDR3 spells CASSLVGAGGHQPQHF. CDR3 DNA sequence: TGTGCCAGCAGTTTAGTCGGGGCAGGGGGACATCAGCCCCAGCATTTT. The chain has TRBV27 and TRBJ1-5; 7 positions match TRBD1. V gave up 2 bases and J gave up 5 bases; unmatched junction bases: 9. Germline V gene lookup returns CDR1 MNHEY and CDR2 SMNVEV (reference sequence). CDR3 length: 16 amino acids.

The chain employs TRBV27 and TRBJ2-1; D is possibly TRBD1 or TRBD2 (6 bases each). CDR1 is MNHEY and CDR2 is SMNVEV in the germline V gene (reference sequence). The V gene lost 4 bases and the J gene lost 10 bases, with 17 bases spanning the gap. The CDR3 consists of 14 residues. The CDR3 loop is CASSSRGWGAEQFF. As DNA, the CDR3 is TGTGCCAGCAGTTCTAGAGGTTGGGGGGCAGAGCAGTTCTTC.

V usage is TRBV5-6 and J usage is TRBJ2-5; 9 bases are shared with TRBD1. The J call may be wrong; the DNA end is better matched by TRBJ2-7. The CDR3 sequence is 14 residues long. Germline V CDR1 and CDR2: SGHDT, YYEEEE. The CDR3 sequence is CASSFGTGSVEQYF. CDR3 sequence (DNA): TGTGCCAGCAGCTTCGGGACAGGGTCCGTCGAGCAGTACTTC.

The chain's CDR3 is CASSLGQQETQYF. The CDR3 coding sequence is TGTGCCAGCAGCTTAGGGCAGCAAGAGACCCAGTACTTC. V is TRBV7-6 and J is TRBJ2-5; D is ambiguous. Looked up from germline, CDR1 is SGHVS and CDR2 is FNYEAQ. The V and J ends lost 1 base and 2 bases respectively, with 5 bases between them. CDR3 length: 13 amino acids.

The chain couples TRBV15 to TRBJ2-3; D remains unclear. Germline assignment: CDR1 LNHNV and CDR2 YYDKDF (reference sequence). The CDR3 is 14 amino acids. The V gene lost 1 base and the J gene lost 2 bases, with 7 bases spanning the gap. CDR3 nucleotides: TGTGCCACCAGCAGAGTGGGCGTCACAGATACGCAGTATTTT. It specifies CATSRVGVTDTQYF.

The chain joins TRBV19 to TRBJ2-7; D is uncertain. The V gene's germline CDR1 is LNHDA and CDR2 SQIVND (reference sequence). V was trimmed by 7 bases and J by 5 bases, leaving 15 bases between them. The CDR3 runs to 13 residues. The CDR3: CASTPGPQHEQYF. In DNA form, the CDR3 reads TGTGCCAGTACCCCGGGTCCCCAGCACGAGCAGTACTTC.

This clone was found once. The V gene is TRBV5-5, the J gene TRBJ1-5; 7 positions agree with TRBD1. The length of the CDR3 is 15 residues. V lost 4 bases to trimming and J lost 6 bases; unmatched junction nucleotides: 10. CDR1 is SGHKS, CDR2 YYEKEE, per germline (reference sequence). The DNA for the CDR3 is TGTGCCAGCAGCGAAGGGACAGCGGCTTTTCAGCCCCAGCATTTT. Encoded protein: CASSEGTAAFQPQHF.

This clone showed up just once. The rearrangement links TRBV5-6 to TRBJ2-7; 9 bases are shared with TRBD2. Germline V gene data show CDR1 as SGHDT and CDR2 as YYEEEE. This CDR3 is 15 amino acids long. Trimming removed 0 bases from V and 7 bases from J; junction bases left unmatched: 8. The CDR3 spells CASSLVGLAGREQYF. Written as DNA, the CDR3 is TGTGCCAGCAGCTTGGTAGGGCTAGCGGGGCGGGAGCAGTACTTC.